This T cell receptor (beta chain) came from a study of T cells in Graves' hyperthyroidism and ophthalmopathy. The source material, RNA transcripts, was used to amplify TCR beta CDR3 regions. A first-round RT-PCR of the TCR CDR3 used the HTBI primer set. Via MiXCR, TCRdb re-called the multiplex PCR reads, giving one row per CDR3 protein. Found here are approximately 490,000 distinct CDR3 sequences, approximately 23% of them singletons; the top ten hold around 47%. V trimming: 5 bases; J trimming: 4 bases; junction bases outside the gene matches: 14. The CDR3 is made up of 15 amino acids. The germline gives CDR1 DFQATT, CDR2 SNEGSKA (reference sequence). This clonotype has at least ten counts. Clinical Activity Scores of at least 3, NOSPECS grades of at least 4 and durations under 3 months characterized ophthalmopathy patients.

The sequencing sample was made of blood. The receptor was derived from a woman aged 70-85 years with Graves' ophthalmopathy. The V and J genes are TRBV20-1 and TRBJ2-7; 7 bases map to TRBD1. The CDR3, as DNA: TGCAGTGCTGTAGTCCCCGGGACAGCGAGGTACGAGCAGTACTTC. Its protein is CSAVVPGTARYEQYF.